This is a list of T cell receptor beta chains from one sample in a study of beta chain features in type 1 diabetes. The repertoire was sequenced with immunoSEQ multiplex PCR; TCRdb's copy has only in-frame clones and lacks some. The sample yields some 360,000 clones, about 19% seen once. Input material: naive CD4+ T cells from blood. The receptors were sampled from a young woman in good health. Each CDR3 is given with its conserved first and last residue. A D gene is named only where the DNA matches it firmly. Some rows have no size entry. The others give once, few or many, or a class for an expanded clone.

DNA: TGTGCCAGCAGCGTGTCTACTGGAAGCAGGGAAGCTTTCTTT
CDR3: CASSVSTGSREAFF
size: few
V: TRBV9
D: NA
J: TRBJ1-1

DNA: TGTGCCAGCAGAGGCGTCCGGGACAGGGCAAACAATGAGCAGTTCTTC
CDR3: CASRGVRDRANNEQFF
size: NA
V: TRBV11-2
D: TRBD1
J: TRBJ2-1

DNA: TGTGCCAGCAGTCCGTCTAGCGGGAGTTACGAGCAGTACTTC
CDR3: CASSPSSGSYEQYF
size: few
V: TRBV6-6
D: TRBD2
J: TRBJ2-7

DNA: TGCGCCAGCAGTTCCGGATCTCTAGCGGGAGGCTACAATGAGCAGTTCTTC
CDR3: CASSSGSLAGGYNEQFF
size: NA
V: TRBV5-1
D: TRBD2
J: TRBJ2-1

DNA: TGCGCCAGCTTCCGGGACACCTCTAACCGGCACAATGAGCAGTTCTTC
CDR3: CASFRDTSNRHNEQFF
size: few
V: TRBV5-1
D: NA
J: TRBJ2-1

DNA: TGTGCCAGCAGCTTAGTCCTAGACTCCTACAATGAGCAGTTCTTC
CDR3: CASSLVLDSYNEQFF
size: NA
V: TRBV7-2
D: NA
J: TRBJ2-1

DNA: TGTGCCATCAGTGAGGTGAGGTTGAAAGGCGGGGAGCTGTTTTTT
CDR3: CAISEVRLKGGELFF
size: few
V: TRBV10-3
D: NA
J: TRBJ2-2

DNA: TGCAGTGCTCGTAGTTTAGAGACCCAGTACTTC
CDR3: CSARSLETQYF
size: NA
V: TRBV20-1
D: NA
J: TRBJ2-5

DNA: TGTGCCTGGAGTTCCTTCTCTGGAAACACCATATATTTT
CDR3: CAWSSFSGNTIYF
size: few
V: TRBV30
D: NA
J: TRBJ1-3

DNA: TGCGCCAGCAGCCAGGGGAGGTTTAATGAAAAACTGTTTTTT
CDR3: CASSQGRFNEKLFF
size: NA
V: TRBV4-3
D: NA
J: TRBJ1-4

DNA: TGTGCCAGCTCACGCCGGGGTGCAGGGGGTCAGCCCCAGCATTTT
CDR3: CASSRRGAGGQPQHF
size: NA
V: TRBV18
D: TRBD1
J: TRBJ1-5

DNA: TGTGCCAGCAGCCTCTACAGGGGAAGGGGCCAAGAGACCCAGTACTTC
CDR3: CASSLYRGRGQETQYF
size: NA
V: TRBV7-9
D: TRBD1
J: TRBJ2-5

DNA: TGTGCCAGTTCCTATGGGACAGGGGCCGACGAGCAGTACTTC
CDR3: CASSYGTGADEQYF
size: NA
V: TRBV19
D: TRBD1
J: TRBJ2-7

DNA: TGTGCCAGCAGCCAAGGGTCTGGGCCCTACAATGAGCAGTTCTTC
CDR3: CASSQGSGPYNEQFF
size: few
V: TRBV4-2
D: NA
J: TRBJ2-1

DNA: TGTGCCAGCAGCCAAGTTAGCGGGAGGGCCGGCTACGAGCAGTACTTC
CDR3: CASSQVSGRAGYEQYF
size: NA
V: TRBV4-2
D: TRBD2
J: TRBJ2-7

DNA: TGTGCCAGCAGCGTAGGGACAGGGGATAATCAGCCCCAGCATTTT
CDR3: CASSVGTGDNQPQHF
size: few
V: TRBV7-9
D: TRBD1
J: TRBJ1-5

DNA: TGTGCCAGCAGCTTATCCGGGACTCCGAACACCGGGGAGCTGTTTTTT
CDR3: CASSLSGTPNTGELFF
size: few
V: TRBV11-1
D: NA
J: TRBJ2-2

DNA: TGTGCCAGCAGCCTCGGGGGGGAGCAAGAGACCCAGTACTTC
CDR3: CASSLGGEQETQYF
size: NA
V: TRBV4-2
D: TRBD2
J: TRBJ2-5

DNA: TGTGCCAGCAGCCTAACCGGGACAGGGTCCTACGAGCAGTACTTC
CDR3: CASSLTGTGSYEQYF
size: NA
V: TRBV11-1
D: TRBD1
J: TRBJ2-7

DNA: TGTGCCAGTAGTATAGGCGGCGGGGGGGCACTATACTCCTACAATGAGCAGTTCTTC
CDR3: CASSIGGGGALYSYNEQFF
size: NA
V: TRBV19
D: TRBD2
J: TRBJ2-1

DNA: TGTGCCTGGAGTGTGCGGGGTTATGGCTACACCTTC
CDR3: CAWSVRGYGYTF
size: few
V: TRBV30
D: NA
J: TRBJ1-2

DNA: TGTGCCAGCAGTTTGCAGGCAGTCCATAATTCACCCCTCCACTTT
CDR3: CASSLQAVHNSPLHF
size: NA
V: TRBV6-5
D: NA
J: TRBJ1-6

DNA: TGTGCCAGCAGCCCTGGGACTAGCCCCCACCCTCAGTACTTC
CDR3: CASSPGTSPHPQYF
size: NA
V: TRBV11-2
D: TRBD2
J: TRBJ2-7

DNA: TGTGCCTGGACCAGACAGGCATGGGGCACTGAAGCTTTCTTT
CDR3: CAWTRQAWGTEAFF
size: NA
V: TRBV30
D: NA
J: TRBJ1-1

DNA: TGCGCCAGCAGCCAAGTTGAATACTCGGCCAAAAACATTCAGTACTTC
CDR3: CASSQVEYSAKNIQYF
size: NA
V: TRBV4-1
D: NA
J: TRBJ2-4

DNA: TGTGCCAGCACTGACACAGAGACCCAGTACTTC
CDR3: CASTDTETQYF
size: NA
V: TRBV7-9
D: NA
J: TRBJ2-5

DNA: TGTGCCAGCAGCTTAGGCGCCTCGAGCGAGACCCAGTACTTC
CDR3: CASSLGASSETQYF
size: few
V: TRBV7-6
D: NA
J: TRBJ2-5

DNA: TGTGCCAGCAGTTCCTCCCCCCCGCAGGGGGCAGGCGAGCAGTACTTC
CDR3: CASSSSPPQGAGEQYF
size: few
V: TRBV6-5
D: TRBD1
J: TRBJ2-7

DNA: TGTGCCAGCAGCGGAGGGGGTTTTGAGACCCAGTACTTC
CDR3: CASSGGGFETQYF
size: NA
V: TRBV9
D: NA
J: TRBJ2-5

DNA: TGTGCCAGCAGTGAAATGAGATGGGAGGCCGGGGAGCTGTTTTTT
CDR3: CASSEMRWEAGELFF
size: NA
V: TRBV6-1
D: NA
J: TRBJ2-2

DNA: TGTGCCAGCAGCTTGCGGCGCGGGGGCCACCAAGAGACCCAGTACTTC
CDR3: CASSLRRGGHQETQYF
size: NA
V: TRBV5-6
D: NA
J: TRBJ2-5

DNA: TGCGCCAGCAGCCCAGGGGGCTCCTACAATGAGCAGTTCTTC
CDR3: CASSPGGSYNEQFF
size: NA
V: TRBV5-1
D: TRBD1
J: TRBJ2-1

DNA: TGCGCCAGCAGCCCCCTGACTAGGGGAGATACGCAGTATTTT
CDR3: CASSPLTRGDTQYF
size: few
V: TRBV4-1
D: NA
J: TRBJ2-3

DNA: TGTGCCAGCAGCCCACAACAGGGGGCCTGGGAGCAGTACTTC
CDR3: CASSPQQGAWEQYF
size: NA
V: TRBV5-4
D: TRBD1
J: TRBJ2-7

DNA: TGTGCCACCAGCAACCGACAGGGTACCTACAATGAGCAGTTCTTC
CDR3: CATSNRQGTYNEQFF
size: NA
V: TRBV15
D: TRBD1
J: TRBJ2-1

DNA: TGTGCCAGCAGCCCAGGACTAACCGAAGAGACCCAGTACTTC
CDR3: CASSPGLTEETQYF
size: NA
V: TRBV11-2
D: NA
J: TRBJ2-5

DNA: TGTGCCAGTAGTCCCCGACCAGGGACTGAAGCTTTCTTT
CDR3: CASSPRPGTEAFF
size: few
V: TRBV19
D: NA
J: TRBJ1-1

DNA: TGTGCCAGCAGCCCCCGACGGACTAACACTGAAGCTTTCTTT
CDR3: CASSPRRTNTEAFF
size: NA
V: TRBV5-4
D: NA
J: TRBJ1-1